The rows below give T cell receptor beta chains drawn from one sample of a study of blood T cells in healthy people across ages. MiXCR, applied by TCRdb to the 5' RACE reads, yields one record per CDR3 protein. The profile shows 920,000 or so distinct CDR3 sequences, 45% of them singletons. Sequenced input: blood. These receptors all stem from a woman aged 55-70 years in good health. CDR3s include the opening cysteine and the closing phenylalanine or tryptophan. The D gene is left open where the match is weak. Some rows mark clone size as missing; the rest say once, few, many or name a class of expanded clone.

d_call	v_call	clone_size	j_call	cdr3_length	cdr3_nt	cdr3_aa
NA	TRBV11-2	NA	TRBJ2-5	11	TGTGCCAGCAGCTTGAACAGACAGCAGTACTTC	CASSLNRQQYF
TRBD2	TRBV7-2	many	TRBJ2-1	14	TGTGCCAGCAGCCGTGGACTAGCGGGAGTATCCCAGTTCTTC	CASSRGLAGVSQFF
NA	TRBV2	NA	TRBJ2-7	14	TGTGCCAGCAGTGAGTCAGCAAATTCCTACGAGCAGTACTTC	CASSESANSYEQYF
NA	TRBV28	NA	TRBJ2-1	16	TGTGCCAGCCTCTGGGCCCAGGGGGGGTCCTACAATGAGCAGTTCTTC	CASLWAQGGSYNEQFF
NA	TRBV10-3	many	TRBJ1-2	16	TGTGCCATCAGTAAACGAGACAGGCGGACTAACTATGGCTACACCTTC	CAISKRDRRTNYGYTF
TRBD2	TRBV9	few	TRBJ2-3	16	TGTGCCAGCAGCGCTGGACTAGCGGGAACCACAGATACGCAGTATTTT	CASSAGLAGTTDTQYF
NA	TRBV25-1	once	TRBJ2-5	14	TGTGCCAGCAGTGAGAGGGCCCTTGAGGAGACCCAGTACTTC	CASSERALEETQYF
NA	TRBV7-2	few	TRBJ2-7	13	TGTGCCAGCAGCGTATGGTCTTCCTACGAGCAGTACTTC	CASSVWSSYEQYF
TRBD2	TRBV6-5	NA	TRBJ2-5	14	TGTGCCAGCAGTTACTCACTAGCGGGAGCTGAGCAGTACTTC	CASSYSLAGAEQYF
TRBD2	TRBV7-9	NA	TRBJ2-1	18	TGTGCCAGCAGCCCTGGACTAGCGGGAGTCCCAACCTACAATGAGCAGTTCTTC	CASSPGLAGVPTYNEQFF
NA	TRBV7-2	NA	TRBJ2-1	15	TGTGCCAGCAGCAACCGACTAGAATCTAGCAATGAGCAGTTCTTC	CASSNRLESSNEQFF
TRBD2	TRBV12-3/TRBV12-4	few	TRBJ2-7	15	TGTGCCAGCAGAGAATCTAGCGGGAGCTCCTACGAGCAGTACTTC	CASRESSGSSYEQYF
NA	TRBV9	few	TRBJ2-3	14	TGTGCCAGCGGGCCCGGACAGCGCACAGATACGCAGTATTTT	CASGPGQRTDTQYF
NA	TRBV13	NA	TRBJ2-5	13	TGTGCCAGCAGCGTAAAGGGATTGGAGACCCAGTACTTC	CASSVKGLETQYF
TRBD2	TRBV27	NA	TRBJ2-1	19	TGTGCCAGCTCGGATAGGGCTAGCGGGAGGGGGGTCTCCTACAATGAGCAGTTCTTC	CASSDRASGRGVSYNEQFF
NA	TRBV5-5	few	TRBJ1-1	13	TGTGCCAGCAGCTTGGTACCCAACACTGAAGCTTTCTTT	CASSLVPNTEAFF
TRBD2	TRBV20-1	NA	TRBJ2-7	14	TGCAGTGCTAGAAGACTAGCGGGCCGCTACGAGCAGTACTTC	CSARRLAGRYEQYF
NA	TRBV20-1	NA	TRBJ1-5	15	TGCAGTGCTATGGCCACCACAGGGTACAATCAGCCCCAGCATTTT	CSAMATTGYNQPQHF
TRBD2	TRBV7-9	few	TRBJ2-5	15	TGTGCCAGCAGCTTAGAGGGGAGGGCCATGGAGACCCAGTACTTC	CASSLEGRAMETQYF
TRBD2	TRBV20-1	many	TRBJ2-7	16	TGCAGTGCTAGTGGGACTAGCGGGAGGTCCTCCTACGAGCAGTACTTC	CSASGTSGRSSYEQYF
NA	TRBV20-1	few	TRBJ2-5	15	TGCAGTGCCGCAGAACAGGGACCGAGCCAAGAGACCCAGTACTTC	CSAAEQGPSQETQYF
NA	TRBV27	NA	TRBJ2-5	17	TGTGCCAGCAGTCCCACGCCCTCTAGCCTGTACCAAGAGACCCAGTACTTC	CASSPTPSSLYQETQYF
TRBD1	TRBV2	NA	TRBJ1-4	16	TGTGCCAGCAGCCGAAACAGGGGGACGACTAATGAAAAACTGTTTTTT	CASSRNRGTTNEKLFF
TRBD1	TRBV12-3/TRBV12-4	few	TRBJ1-5	18	TGTGCCAGCAGTCGCCTAGGACAGGTCGATTATAGCAATCAGCCCCAGCATTTT	CASSRLGQVDYSNQPQHF
TRBD1	TRBV2	few	TRBJ2-5	14	TGTGCCAGCAGTGATGAGGACAGGGTTGGGACCCAGTACTTC	CASSDEDRVGTQYF
NA	TRBV27	many	TRBJ2-7	13	TGTGCCAGCAGTTTGTACAGCCCCTACGAGCAGTACTTC	CASSLYSPYEQYF
NA	TRBV20-1	few	TRBJ1-1	12	TGCAGTGCCTCGCCCGGACAGACTGAAGCTTTCTTT	CSASPGQTEAFF
NA	TRBV24-1	NA	TRBJ2-1	16	TGTGCCACCAGTACACTAGCGTCGGGGGCCACGGATGAGCAGTTCTTC	CATSTLASGATDEQFF
NA	TRBV10-3	NA	TRBJ2-5	14	TGTGCCATCGGTGAGTCGGGAGGACAGGAGACCCAGTACTTC	CAIGESGGQETQYF
NA	TRBV7-9	NA	TRBJ2-1	16	TGTGCCAGCAGCCCCTGGACTCCTCCCTTCTACAATGAGCAGTTCTTC	CASSPWTPPFYNEQFF
NA	TRBV10-3	NA	TRBJ2-4	18	TGTGCCATCAAAGGGGCCCTGACCCCGTTCGAGGCCAAAAACATTCAGTACTTC	CAIKGALTPFEAKNIQYF
NA	TRBV12-3/TRBV12-4	NA	TRBJ2-7	14	TGTGCCAGCAGCCTCCGGGACACTAACTACGAGCAGTACTTC	CASSLRDTNYEQYF
NA	TRBV12-3/TRBV12-4	NA	TRBJ1-2	13	TGTGCCAGCAGTTCGCCCGCGACCTATGGCTACACCTTC	CASSSPATYGYTF
TRBD2	TRBV3-1	NA	TRBJ2-1	17	TGTGCCAGCAGCCAAGTAGGCGGGAGGGCCCCCTACAATGAGCAGTTCTTC	CASSQVGGRAPYNEQFF
TRBD1	TRBV15	few	TRBJ2-7	15	TGTGCCACCAGCAGAGTAGGGGACAGGGGCAACGAGCAGTACTTC	CATSRVGDRGNEQYF
NA	TRBV12-3/TRBV12-4	NA	TRBJ2-5	13	TGTGCCAGCAGTTTAGGAGAGCATGAGACCCAGTACTTC	CASSLGEHETQYF
TRBD2	TRBV7-2	NA	TRBJ2-3	19	TGTGCCAGCAGCACTCGCACAAAAACTAGCGTTGCCAGCACAGATACGCAGTATTTT	CASSTRTKTSVASTDTQYF
NA	TRBV25-1	NA	TRBJ1-5	14	TGTGCCAGCAGTGATGTCTCTAAGGATCAGCCCCAGCATTTT	CASSDVSKDQPQHF
NA	TRBV29-1	NA	TRBJ1-1	14	TGCAGCGTTCGACAGATACAAGTGAACACTGAAGCTTTCTTT	CSVRQIQVNTEAFF
NA	TRBV11-3	NA	TRBJ2-1	14	TGTGCCAGCAGCGCTGGTTCACTTAGGGATGAGCAGTTCTTC	CASSAGSLRDEQFF
TRBD2	TRBV7-9	few	TRBJ2-7	15	TGTGCCAGCAGCTCCCGGACTAGCGGGGAGTACGAGCAGTACTTC	CASSSRTSGEYEQYF
NA	TRBV5-5	many	TRBJ2-1	12	TGTGCCAGCAGCTTGCTGGGGCTTGAGCAGTTCTTC	CASSLLGLEQFF
NA	TRBV27	few	TRBJ1-2	17	TGTGCCAGCAGTTTATCTGGGGGGGCGAAAGGGGTCTATGGCTACACCTTC	CASSLSGGAKGVYGYTF
TRBD1	TRBV29-1	few	TRBJ2-5	13	TGCAGCGTAGGACAGGGGAAACAAGAGACCCAGTACTTC	CSVGQGKQETQYF
NA	TRBV7-6	NA	TRBJ2-7	12	TGTGCCAGCAGCCACCACAGAGACGAGCAGTACTTC	CASSHHRDEQYF
TRBD1	TRBV5-1	few	TRBJ2-7	15	TGCGCCAGCAGCTTGGGGGACAGGGTATGGGACGAGCAGTACTTC	CASSLGDRVWDEQYF
NA	TRBV27	few	TRBJ2-1	17	TGTGCCAGCAGTACTCACACTTACGGGCGGACCTACAATGAGCAGTTCTTC	CASSTHTYGRTYNEQFF
NA	TRBV2	NA	TRBJ1-2	12	TGTGCCATAATGAGGACGGGGGATGGCTACACCTTC	CAIMRTGDGYTF
TRBD2	TRBV11-2	few	TRBJ2-1	16	TGTGCCAGCAGCTTAGGACGACGGCAGGGAGGGAATGAGCAGTTCTTC	CASSLGRRQGGNEQFF
NA	TRBV7-6	few	TRBJ2-7	18	TGTGCCAGCAGCTTATCCCCCCTGAGACAGGAGAGGACCTACGAGCAGTACTTC	CASSLSPLRQERTYEQYF
NA	TRBV12-5	NA	TRBJ2-7	14	TGTGCTAGTGGTCCCGGCGGAGTTTTCTACGGGCAGTACTTC	CASGPGGVFYGQYF
NA	TRBV29-1	few	TRBJ2-7	13	TGCAGCGCTTCTACAGGGAGGCCCTACGAGCAGTACTTC	CSASTGRPYEQYF